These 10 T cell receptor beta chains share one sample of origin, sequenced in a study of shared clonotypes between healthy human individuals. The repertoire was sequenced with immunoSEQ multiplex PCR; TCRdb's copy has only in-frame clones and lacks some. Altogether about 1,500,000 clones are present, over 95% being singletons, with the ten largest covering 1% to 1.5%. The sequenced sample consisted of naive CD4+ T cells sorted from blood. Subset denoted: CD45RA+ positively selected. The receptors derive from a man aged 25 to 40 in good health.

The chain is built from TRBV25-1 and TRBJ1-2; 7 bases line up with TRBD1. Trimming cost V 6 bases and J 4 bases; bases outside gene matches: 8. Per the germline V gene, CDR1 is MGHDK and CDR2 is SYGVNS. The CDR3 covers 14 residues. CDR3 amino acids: CASRQQGSGYGYTF. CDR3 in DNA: TGTGCCAGCAGGCAACAGGGGTCCGGCTATGGCTACACCTTC.

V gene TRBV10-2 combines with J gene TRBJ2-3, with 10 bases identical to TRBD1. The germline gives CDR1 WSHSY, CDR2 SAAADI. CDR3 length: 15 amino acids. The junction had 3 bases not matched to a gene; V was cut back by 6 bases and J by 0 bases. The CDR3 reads CASRQGQGSTDTQYF. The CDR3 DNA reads TGCGCCAGCAGACAGGGACAGGGGAGCACAGATACGCAGTATTTT.

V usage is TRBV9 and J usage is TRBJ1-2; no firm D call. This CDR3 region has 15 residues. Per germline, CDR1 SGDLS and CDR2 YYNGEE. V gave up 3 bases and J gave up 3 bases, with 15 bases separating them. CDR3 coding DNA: TGTGCCAGCAGCGCGGAGGGCAGGCGGGACTATGGCTACACCTTC. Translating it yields CASSAEGRRDYGYTF. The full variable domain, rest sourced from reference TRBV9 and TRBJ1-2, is DSGVTQTPKHLITATGQRVTLRCSPRSGDLSVYWYQQSLDQGLQFLIQYYNGEERAKGNILERFSAQQFPDLHSELNLSSLELGDSALYFCASSAEGRRDYGYTFGSGTRLTVV.

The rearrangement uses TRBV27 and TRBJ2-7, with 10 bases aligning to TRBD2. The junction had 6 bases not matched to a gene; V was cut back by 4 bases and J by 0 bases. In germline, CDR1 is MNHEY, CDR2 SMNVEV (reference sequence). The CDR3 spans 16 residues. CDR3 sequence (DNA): TGTGCCAGCAGTTCTAGCGGGAGCGGGAGCTCCTACGAGCAGTACTTC. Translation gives CASSSSGSGSSYEQYF.

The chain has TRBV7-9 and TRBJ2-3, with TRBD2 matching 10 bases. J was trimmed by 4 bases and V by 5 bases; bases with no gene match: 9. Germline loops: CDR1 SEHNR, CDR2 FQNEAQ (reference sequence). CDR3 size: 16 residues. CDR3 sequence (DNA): TGTGCCAGCAGCCCTCGGGGAGCGGGGGGGGCAGATACGCAGTATTTT. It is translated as CASSPRGAGGADTQYF.

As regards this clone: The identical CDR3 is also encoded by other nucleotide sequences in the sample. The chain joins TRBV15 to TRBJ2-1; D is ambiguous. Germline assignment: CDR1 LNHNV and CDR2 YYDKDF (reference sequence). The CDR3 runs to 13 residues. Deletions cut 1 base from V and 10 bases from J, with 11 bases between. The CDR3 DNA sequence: TGTGCCACCAGCAGAGGAGGTTTATTGGAGCAGTTCTTC. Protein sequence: CATSRGGLLEQFF. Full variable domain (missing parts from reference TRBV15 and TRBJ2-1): DAMVIQNPRYQVTQFGKPVTLSCSQTLNHNVMYWYQQKSSQAPKLLFHYYDKDFNNEADTPDNFQSRRPNTSFCFLDIRSPGLGDTAMYLCATSRGGLLEQFFGPGTRLTVL.

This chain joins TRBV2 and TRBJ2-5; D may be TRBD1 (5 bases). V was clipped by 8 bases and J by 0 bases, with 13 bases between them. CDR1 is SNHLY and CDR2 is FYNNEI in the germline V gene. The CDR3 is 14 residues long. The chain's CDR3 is CASLDRRYQETQYF. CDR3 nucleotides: TGTGCCAGCTTAGACAGAAGATACCAAGAGACCCAGTACTTC. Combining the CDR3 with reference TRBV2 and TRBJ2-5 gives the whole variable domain EPEVTQTPSHQVTQMGQEVILRCVPISNHLYFYWYRQILGQKVEFLVSFYNNEISEKSEIFDDQFSVERPDGSNFTLKIRSTKLEDSAMYFCASLDRRYQETQYFGPGTRLLVL.

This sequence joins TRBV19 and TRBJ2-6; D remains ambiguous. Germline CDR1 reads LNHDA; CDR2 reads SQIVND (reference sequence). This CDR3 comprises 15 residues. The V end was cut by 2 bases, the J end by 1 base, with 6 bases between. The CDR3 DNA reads TGTGCCAGTAGTATACGAGATTCTGGGGCCAACGTCCTGACTTTC. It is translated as CASSIRDSGANVLTF.

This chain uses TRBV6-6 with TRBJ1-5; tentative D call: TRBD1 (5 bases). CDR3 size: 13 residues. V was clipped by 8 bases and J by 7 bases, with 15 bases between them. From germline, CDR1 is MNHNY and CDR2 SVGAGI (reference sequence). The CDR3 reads CASGQKVAQPQHF. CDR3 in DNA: TGTGCCAGCGGACAAAAGGTGGCGCAGCCCCAGCATTTT.

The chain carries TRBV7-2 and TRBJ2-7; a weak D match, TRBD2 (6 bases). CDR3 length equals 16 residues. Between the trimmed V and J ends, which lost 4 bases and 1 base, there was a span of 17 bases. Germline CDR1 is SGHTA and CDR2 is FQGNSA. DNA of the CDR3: TGTGCCAGCAGCTCGGGACTCGGCGTCTCTTCCTACGAGCAGTACTTC. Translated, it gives CASSSGLGVSSYEQYF.